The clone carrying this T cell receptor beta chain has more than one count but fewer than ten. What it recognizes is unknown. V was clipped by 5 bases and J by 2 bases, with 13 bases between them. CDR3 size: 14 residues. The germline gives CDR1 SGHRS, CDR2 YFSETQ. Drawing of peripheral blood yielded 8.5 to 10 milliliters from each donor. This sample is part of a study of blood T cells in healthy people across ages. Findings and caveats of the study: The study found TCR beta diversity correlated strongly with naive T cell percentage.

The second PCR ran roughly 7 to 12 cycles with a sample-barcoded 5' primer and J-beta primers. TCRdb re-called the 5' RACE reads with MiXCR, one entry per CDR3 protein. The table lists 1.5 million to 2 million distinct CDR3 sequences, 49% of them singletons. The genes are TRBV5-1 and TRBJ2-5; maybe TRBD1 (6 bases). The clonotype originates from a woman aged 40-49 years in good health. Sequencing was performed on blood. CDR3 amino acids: CASSGGQLQETQYF. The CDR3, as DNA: TGCGCCAGCAGTGGAGGACAGTTACAAGAGACCCAGTACTTC.